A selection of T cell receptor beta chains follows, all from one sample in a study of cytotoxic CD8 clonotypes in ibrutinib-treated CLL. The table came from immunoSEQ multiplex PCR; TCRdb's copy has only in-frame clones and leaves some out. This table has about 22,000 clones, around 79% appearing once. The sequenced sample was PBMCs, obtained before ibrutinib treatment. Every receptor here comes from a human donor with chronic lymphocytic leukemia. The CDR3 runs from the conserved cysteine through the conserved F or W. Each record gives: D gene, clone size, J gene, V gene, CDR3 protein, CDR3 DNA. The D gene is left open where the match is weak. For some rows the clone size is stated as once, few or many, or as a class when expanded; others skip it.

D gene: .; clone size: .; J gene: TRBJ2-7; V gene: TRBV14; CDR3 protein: CASSQVLWGAVYEQYF; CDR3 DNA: TGTGCCAGCAGCCAAGTTTTATGGGGGGCCGTCTACGAGCAGTACTTC
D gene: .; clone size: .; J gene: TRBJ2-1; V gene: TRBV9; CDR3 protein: CASSVLADYNEQFF; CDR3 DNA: TGTGCCAGCAGCGTTTTAGCGGACTACAATGAGCAGTTCTTC
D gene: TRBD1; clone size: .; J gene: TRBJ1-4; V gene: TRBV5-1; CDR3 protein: CASVKGTGHNEKLFF; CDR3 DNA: TGCGCCAGCGTCAAGGGGACAGGCCATAATGAAAAACTGTTTTTT
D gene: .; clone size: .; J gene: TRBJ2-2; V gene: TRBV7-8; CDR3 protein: CASSLGGGQGLTGELFF; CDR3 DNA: TGTGCCAGCAGCTTAGGGGGTGGCCAAGGCCTTACCGGGGAGCTGTTTTTT
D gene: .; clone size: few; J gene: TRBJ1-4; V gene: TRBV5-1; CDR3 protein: CASSLSGGTAKNKVFF; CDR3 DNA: TGCGCCAGCAGCCTTTCGGGGGGGACGGCCAAGAATAAGGTGTTTTTT
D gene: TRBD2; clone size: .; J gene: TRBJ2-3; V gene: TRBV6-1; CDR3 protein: CASSEGNSGVPSTDTQYF; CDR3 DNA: TGTGCCAGCAGTGAAGGAAATAGCGGGGTTCCTAGCACAGATACGCAGTATTTT
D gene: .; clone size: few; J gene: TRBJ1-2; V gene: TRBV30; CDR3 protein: CAWMEGMGYTF; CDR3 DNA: TGTGCCTGGATGGAGGGGATGGGCTACACCTTC
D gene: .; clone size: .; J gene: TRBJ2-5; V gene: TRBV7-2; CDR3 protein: CASSLVPGGGGVIQETQYF; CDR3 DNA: TGTGCCAGCAGCTTAGTCCCCGGAGGGGGCGGAGTGATACAAGAGACCCAGTACTTC
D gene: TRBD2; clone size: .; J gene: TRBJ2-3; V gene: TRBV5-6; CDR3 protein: CASSELAGGTDTQYF; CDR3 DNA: TGTGCCAGCAGCGAACTAGCGGGGGGGACAGATACGCAGTATTTT
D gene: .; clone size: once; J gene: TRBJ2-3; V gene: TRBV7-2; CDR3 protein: CASSLGPGDTQYF; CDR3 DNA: TGTGCCAGCAGCTTAGGACCAGGGGATACGCAGTATTTT
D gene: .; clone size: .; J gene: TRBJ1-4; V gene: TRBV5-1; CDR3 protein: CASSLLSTNEKLFF; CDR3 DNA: TGCGCCAGCAGCTTGTTGTCAACTAATGAAAAACTGTTTTTT
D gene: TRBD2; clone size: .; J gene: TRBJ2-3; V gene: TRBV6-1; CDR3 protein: CASSEIAGGLGTQYF; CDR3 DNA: TGTGCCAGCAGTGAGATAGCGGGGGGGCTTGGTACGCAGTATTTT
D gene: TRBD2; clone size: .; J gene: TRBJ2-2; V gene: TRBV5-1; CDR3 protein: CASSFGLAGGPGSGGGELFF; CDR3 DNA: TGCGCCAGCAGCTTCGGACTAGCGGGGGGGCCCGGGTCTGGCGGCGGGGAGCTGTTTTTT
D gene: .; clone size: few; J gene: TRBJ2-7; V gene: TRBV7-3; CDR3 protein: CASSRRGSYEQYF; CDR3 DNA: TGTGCCAGCAGCCGAAGGGGGTCCTACGAGCAGTACTTC
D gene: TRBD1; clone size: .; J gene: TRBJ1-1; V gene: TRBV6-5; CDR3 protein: CASSYSGQGNTEAFF; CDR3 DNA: TGTGCCAGCAGTTACTCGGGACAGGGGAACACTGAAGCTTTCTTT
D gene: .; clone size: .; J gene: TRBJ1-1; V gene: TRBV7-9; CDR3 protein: CASSLNTEAFF; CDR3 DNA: TGTGCCAGCAGCTTAAACACTGAAGCTTTCTTT
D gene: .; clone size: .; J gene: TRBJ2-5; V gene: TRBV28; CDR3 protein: CASIHGGLIQETQYF; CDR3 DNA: TGTGCCAGCATACATGGGGGACTTATCCAAGAGACCCAGTACTTC
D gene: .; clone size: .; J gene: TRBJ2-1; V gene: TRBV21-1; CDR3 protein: CASSKSANEQFF; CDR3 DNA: TGTGCCAGCAGCAAGTCAGCTAATGAGCAGTTCTTC
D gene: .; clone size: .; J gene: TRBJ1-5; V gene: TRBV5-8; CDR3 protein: CASSLRGVYSNQPQHF; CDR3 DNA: TGTGCCAGCAGCTTGAGGGGAGTCTATAGCAATCAGCCCCAGCATTTT
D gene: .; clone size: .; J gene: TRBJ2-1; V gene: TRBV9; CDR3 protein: CASSVGGSVKVNEQFF; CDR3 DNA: TGTGCCAGCAGCGTAGGCGGTAGCGTTAAAGTAAATGAGCAGTTCTTC
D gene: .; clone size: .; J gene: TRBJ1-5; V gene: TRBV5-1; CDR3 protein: CASSLDSYYQPQHF; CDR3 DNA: TGCGCCAGCAGCTTGGACAGCTACTATCAGCCCCAGCATTTT
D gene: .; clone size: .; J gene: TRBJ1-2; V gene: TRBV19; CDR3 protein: CASSIITGANYGYTF; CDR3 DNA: TGTGCCAGTAGTATTATCACAGGAGCTAACTATGGCTACACCTTC
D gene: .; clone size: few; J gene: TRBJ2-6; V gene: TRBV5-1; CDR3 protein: CASSSRRTAKVSGANVLTF; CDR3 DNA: TGCGCCAGCAGCTCGAGGCGGACAGCGAAAGTCTCTGGGGCCAACGTCCTGACTTTC
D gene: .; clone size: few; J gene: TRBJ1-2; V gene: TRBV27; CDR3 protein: CASSQQNTGAIGNYGYTF; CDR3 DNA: TGTGCCAGCAGCCAGCAAAATACCGGGGCTATAGGCAACTATGGCTACACCTTC
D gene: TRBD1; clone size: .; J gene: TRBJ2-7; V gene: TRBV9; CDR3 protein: CASSVGGSQGWYEQYF; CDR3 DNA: TGTGCCAGCAGCGTAGGAGGATCACAGGGGTGGTACGAGCAGTACTTC
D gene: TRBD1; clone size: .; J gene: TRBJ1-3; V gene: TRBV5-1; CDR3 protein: CASSVDRGLGNTIYF; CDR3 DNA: TGCGCCAGCAGCGTCGACAGGGGGCTTGGAAACACCATATATTTT
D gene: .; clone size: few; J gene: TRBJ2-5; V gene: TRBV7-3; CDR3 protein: CASSLKGGQETQYF; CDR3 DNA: TGTGCCAGCAGCTTAAAGGGGGGCCAAGAGACCCAGTACTTC
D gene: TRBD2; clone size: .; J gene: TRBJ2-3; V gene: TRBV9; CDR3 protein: CASSVVGLAVTDTQYF; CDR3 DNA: TGTGCCAGCAGCGTAGTGGGACTAGCGGTCACAGATACGCAGTATTTT
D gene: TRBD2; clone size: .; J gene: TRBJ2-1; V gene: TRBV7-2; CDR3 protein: CASSSHRLAAYNEQFF; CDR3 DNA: TGTGCCAGCAGCTCCCATCGTCTAGCGGCTTACAATGAGCAGTTCTTC
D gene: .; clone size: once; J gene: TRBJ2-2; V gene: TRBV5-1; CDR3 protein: CASSSTPPNTGELFF; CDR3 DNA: TGCGCCAGCAGCTCGACACCCCCGAACACCGGGGAGCTGTTTTTT
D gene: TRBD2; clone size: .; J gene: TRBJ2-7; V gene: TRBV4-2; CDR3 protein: CASSQALAGIYEQYF; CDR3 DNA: TGTGCCAGCAGCCAAGCACTAGCGGGGATCTACGAGCAGTACTTC
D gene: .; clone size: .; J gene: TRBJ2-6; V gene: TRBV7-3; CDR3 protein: CASSSHSGANVLTF; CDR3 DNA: TGTGCCAGCAGCTCCCACTCTGGGGCCAACGTCCTGACTTTC
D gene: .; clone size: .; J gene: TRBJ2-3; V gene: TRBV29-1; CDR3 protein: CSVDPGYTDTQYF; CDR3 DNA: TGCAGCGTTGATCCAGGCTACACAGATACGCAGTATTTT
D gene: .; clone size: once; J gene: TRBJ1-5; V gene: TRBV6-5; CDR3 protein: CASSYIGSQPQHF; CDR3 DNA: TGTGCCAGCAGTTACATTGGCTCTCAGCCCCAGCATTTT
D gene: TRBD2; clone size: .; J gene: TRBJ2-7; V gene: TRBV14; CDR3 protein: CASSHKREPPYEQYF; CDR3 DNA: TGTGCCAGCAGCCACAAGCGGGAGCCCCCCTACGAGCAGTACTTC
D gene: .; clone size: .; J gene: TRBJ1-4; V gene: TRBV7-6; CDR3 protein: CASSFEEEKLFF; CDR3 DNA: TGTGCCAGCAGCTTTGAAGAGGAAAAACTGTTTTTT
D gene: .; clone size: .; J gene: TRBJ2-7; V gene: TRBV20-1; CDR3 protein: CSAQPRYEQYF; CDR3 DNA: TGCAGTGCCCAGCCCCGTTACGAGCAGTACTTC
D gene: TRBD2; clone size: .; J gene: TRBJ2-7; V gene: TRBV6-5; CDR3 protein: CASSTTSGKSYEQYF; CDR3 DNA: TGTGCCAGCAGTACGACTAGCGGGAAATCCTACGAGCAGTACTTC
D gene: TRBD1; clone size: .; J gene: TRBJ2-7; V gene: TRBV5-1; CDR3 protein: CASSLAQGAYEQYF; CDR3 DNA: TGCGCCAGCAGCTTGGCCCAGGGGGCCTACGAGCAGTACTTC
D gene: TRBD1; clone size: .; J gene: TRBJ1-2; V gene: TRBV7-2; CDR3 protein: CASSRQGYGYTF; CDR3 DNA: TGTGCCAGCAGCAGACAGGGATACGGCTACACCTTC
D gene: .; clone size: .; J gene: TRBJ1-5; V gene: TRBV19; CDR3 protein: CASSIVDSNQPQHF; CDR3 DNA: TGTGCCAGTAGTATAGTGGATAGCAATCAGCCCCAGCATTTT
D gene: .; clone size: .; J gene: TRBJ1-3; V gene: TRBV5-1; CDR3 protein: CASSLTTARDTIYF; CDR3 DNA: TGCGCCAGCAGCTTGACGACAGCCCGAGACACCATATATTTT
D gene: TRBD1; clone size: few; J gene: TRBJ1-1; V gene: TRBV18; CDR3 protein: CASSTGVNTEAFF; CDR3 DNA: TGTGCCAGCTCAACAGGGGTGAACACTGAAGCTTTCTTT
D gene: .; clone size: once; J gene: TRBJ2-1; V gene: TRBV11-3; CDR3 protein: CASSLGDSVYNEQFF; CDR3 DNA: TGTGCCAGCAGCTTAGGTGATAGCGTCTACAATGAGCAGTTCTTC
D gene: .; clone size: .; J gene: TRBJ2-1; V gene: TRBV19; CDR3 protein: CASSIPGKSYNEQFF; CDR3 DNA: TGTGCCAGTAGTATCCCAGGGAAATCCTACAATGAGCAGTTCTTC
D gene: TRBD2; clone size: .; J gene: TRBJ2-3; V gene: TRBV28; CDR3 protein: CASDPRREGGTDTQYF; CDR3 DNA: TGTGCCAGCGACCCTAGGCGGGAGGGGGGGACAGATACGCAGTATTTT
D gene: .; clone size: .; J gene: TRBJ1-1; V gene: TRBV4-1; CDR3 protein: CASSQLRGGDTEAFF; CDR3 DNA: TGCGCCAGCAGCCAACTTAGGGGGGGGGACACTGAAGCTTTCTTT
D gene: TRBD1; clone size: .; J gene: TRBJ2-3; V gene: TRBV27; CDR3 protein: CASSSGTGSDTQYF; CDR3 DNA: TGTGCCAGCAGTTCCGGGACAGGGTCAGATACGCAGTATTTT
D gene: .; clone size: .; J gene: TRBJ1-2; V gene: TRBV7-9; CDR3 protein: CAAQGGGGNYGYTF; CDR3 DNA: TGTGCCGCTCAAGGTGGAGGGGGTAACTATGGCTACACCTTC
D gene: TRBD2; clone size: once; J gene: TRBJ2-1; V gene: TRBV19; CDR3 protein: CAASGTSGTVVEQFF; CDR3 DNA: TGTGCCGCGTCAGGGACTAGCGGGACTGTGGTTGAGCAGTTCTTC
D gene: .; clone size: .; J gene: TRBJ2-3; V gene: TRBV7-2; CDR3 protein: CASSPVRSRADTQYF; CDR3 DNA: TGTGCCAGCAGCCCAGTGAGGTCGAGGGCAGATACGCAGTATTTT
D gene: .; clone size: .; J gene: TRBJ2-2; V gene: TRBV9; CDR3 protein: CASSPRTANTGELFF; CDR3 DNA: TGTGCCAGCAGCCCCAGGACAGCGAACACCGGGGAGCTGTTTTTT
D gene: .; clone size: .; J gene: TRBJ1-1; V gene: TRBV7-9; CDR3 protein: CASQSRVMNTEAFF; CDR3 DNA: TGTGCCAGCCAATCGCGGGTAATGAACACTGAAGCTTTCTTT
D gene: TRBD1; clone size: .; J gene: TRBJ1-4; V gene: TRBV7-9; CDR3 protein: CASSLAGQGMTMSEKLFF; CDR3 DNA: TGTGCCAGCAGCTTAGCCGGACAGGGAATGACGATGTCGGAAAAACTGTTTTTT
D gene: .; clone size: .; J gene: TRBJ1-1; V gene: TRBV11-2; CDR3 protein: CASSSFSGDTEAFF; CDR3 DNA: TGTGCCAGCAGCTCCTTCTCGGGAGACACTGAAGCTTTCTTT
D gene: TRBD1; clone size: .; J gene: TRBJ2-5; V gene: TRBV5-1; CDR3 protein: CASSLDPGTGGTQYF; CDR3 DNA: TGCGCCAGCAGCTTGGACCCCGGGACAGGGGGGACCCAGTACTTC
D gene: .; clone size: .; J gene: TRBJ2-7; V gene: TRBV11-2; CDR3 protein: CASSLVHYEQYF; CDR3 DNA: TGTGCCAGCAGCTTAGTCCACTACGAGCAGTACTTC